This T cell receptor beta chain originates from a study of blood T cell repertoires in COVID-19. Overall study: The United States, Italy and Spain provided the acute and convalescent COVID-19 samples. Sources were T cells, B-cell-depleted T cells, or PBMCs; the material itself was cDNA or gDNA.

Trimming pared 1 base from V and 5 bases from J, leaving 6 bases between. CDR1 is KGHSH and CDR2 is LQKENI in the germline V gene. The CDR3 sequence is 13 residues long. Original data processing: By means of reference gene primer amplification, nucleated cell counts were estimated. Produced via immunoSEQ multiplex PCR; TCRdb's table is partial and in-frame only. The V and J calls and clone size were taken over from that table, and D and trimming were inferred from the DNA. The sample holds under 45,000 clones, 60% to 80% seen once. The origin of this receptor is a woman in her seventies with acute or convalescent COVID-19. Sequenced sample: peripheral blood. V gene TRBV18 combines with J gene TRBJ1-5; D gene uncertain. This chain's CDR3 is CASSPQRDQPQHF. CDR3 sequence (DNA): TGTGCCAGCTCACCACAACGGGATCAGCCCCAGCATTTT.